The 22 T cell receptor beta chains reported below all come from one sample, sequenced in a study of T cells in Graves' hyperthyroidism and ophthalmopathy. Regions amplified from RNA transcripts were the TCR beta CDR3 regions. TCR CDR3 underwent first-round RT-PCR with the HTBI primer set. From the multiplex PCR reads, TCRdb called clonotypes with MiXCR, one entry per CDR3 protein. The repertoire holds approximately 610,000 distinct CDR3 sequences, with over 15% as singletons. The sequenced sample consisted of blood. Source of these receptors: a woman aged 18 to 35 with Graves' hyperthyroidism.

This clonotype was seen only a few times. The rearrangement links TRBV5-1 to TRBJ2-2; D perhaps matches TRBD1 (6 bases). CDR1 and CDR2 (germline): SGHRS, YFSETQ. The CDR3 covers 20 residues. Trimming stripped 1 base from V and 1 base from J, with 23 bases between. The CDR3 protein is CASSLPQDLRDTLNTGELFF. CDR3 in DNA: TGCGCCAGCAGCTTGCCCCAAGACCTCCGGGACACCTTGAACACCGGGGAGCTGTTTTTT.

The sample holds many counts of this clonotype. The chain uses TRBV12-3 or TRBV12-4 and TRBJ2-5, with 9 positions matching TRBD2. With 2 bases clipped from V and 1 base from J, the junction kept 5 bases outside the gene matches. This CDR3 contains 16 residues. The CDR3 region has the DNA TGTGCCAGCAGTTTATCGCTAGCGGGGTCCCAAGAGACCCAGTACTTC. This sequence encodes CASSLSLAGSQETQYF.

This clonotype was observed a few times. The CDR3 region is CATSGGGPYEQYF. The CDR3 DNA reads as TGTGCCACCTCCGGGGGTGGGCCATACGAGCAGTACTTC. The V call is TRBV7-9, the J call TRBJ2-7; D may be TRBD2 (6 bases). The CDR3 has 13 amino acids. Germline V CDR1 and CDR2: SEHNR, FQNEAQ (reference sequence). V was trimmed by 10 bases and J by 4 bases, leaving 17 bases between them.

The chain recombines TRBV12-3 or TRBV12-4 with TRBJ2-2, with D unresolved. Trimming left V 3 bases short and J 3 bases short, with 5 bases between. CDR3 length equals 13 residues. The CDR3 spells CASSLPYTGELFF. The CDR3 DNA reads as TGTGCCAGCAGTTTGCCATACACCGGGGAGCTGTTTTTT.

This clonotype was observed a few times. The rearrangement uses TRBV7-8 and TRBJ1-4; 8 nucleotides agree with TRBD1. Trimming removed 5 bases from V and 0 bases from J; junction bases left unmatched: 5. Germline-derived CDR1 and CDR2 are SGHVS and FQNEAQ. This CDR3 is built from 16 residues. CDR3 sequence (DNA): TGTGCCAGCAGCCCTCTGACAGGGGCAACTAATGAAAAACTGTTTTTT. It encodes CASSPLTGATNEKLFF.

The rearrangement uses TRBV11-2 and TRBJ2-5; D gene uncertain. Germline CDR1 reads SGHAT; CDR2 reads FQNNGV. The CDR3 totals 12 residues. The germline V and J ends were trimmed by 0 bases and 6 bases, with 5 bases remaining between them. CDR3 residues: CASSLERKTQYF. The CDR3 coding sequence is TGTGCCAGCAGCTTAGAGAGAAAGACCCAGTACTTC.

In this sample, this clonotype turned up many times. The rearrangement joins TRBV24-1 to TRBJ2-7; 13 bases line up with TRBD2. The CDR3 is 15 amino acids. Germline CDR1 KGHDR, CDR2 SFDVKD. Trimming took 9 bases from V and 0 from J; bases not matched to a gene: 4. The CDR3, as DNA: TGTGCCACCGGGGGACTAGCGGGGAACTCCTACGAGCAGTACTTC. Translation gives CATGGLAGNSYEQYF.

This clonotype was seen repeatedly, ten times or more. The gene calls are TRBV7-2 and TRBJ2-1; TRBD1 is a possible D gene (5 bases). Deletions cut 1 base from V and 3 bases from J, with 13 bases between. CDR3 length: 16 amino acids. Germline V gene lookup returns CDR1 SGHTA and CDR2 FQGNSA. CDR3 sequence reads: CASSLGRGAIYNEQFF. The CDR3 coding sequence is TGTGCCAGCAGCTTAGGACGTGGGGCGATCTACAATGAGCAGTTCTTC.

The V gene is TRBV7-9, the J gene TRBJ2-4; D may be TRBD1 (6 bases). The CDR3 is 15 residues long. Trimming pared 6 bases from V and 2 bases from J, leaving 14 bases between. CDR1 and CDR2 (germline): SEHNR, FQNEAQ (reference sequence). DNA for the CDR3: TGTGCCAGCAGTCGTTCTCAGGGGACCAAAAACATTCAGTACTTC. Translated: CASSRSQGTKNIQYF.

V usage is TRBV5-5 and J usage is TRBJ2-4; 11 bases map to TRBD2. V dropped 3 bases and J dropped 8; count of bases not matched to a gene: 13. Per the germline V gene, CDR1 is SGHKS and CDR2 is YYEKEE (reference sequence). The CDR3 covers 17 residues. DNA of the CDR3: TGTGCCAGCAGCTCGGAGCAACTAGCGGGGGTAGGCGACATTCAGTACTTC. Protein sequence: CASSSEQLAGVGDIQYF.

This clonotype was seen only a few times. The gene calls are TRBV29-1 and TRBJ2-7; D is ambiguous. Germline V CDR1 and CDR2: SQVTM, ANQGSEA. The CDR3 covers 13 residues. Trimming shortened V by 4 bases and J by 2 bases, and 12 bases separated the two germline ends. The CDR3 region is CSVVRAATYEQYF. The CDR3 bases are TGCAGCGTTGTAAGGGCAGCGACCTACGAGCAGTACTTC.

The J gene is TRBJ1-1, the V gene TRBV7-9; D unresolved. This CDR3 contains 9 residues. Germline-derived CDR1 and CDR2 are SEHNR and FQNEAQ (reference sequence). V lost 5 bases to trimming and J lost 9 bases, with 4 bases between them. The CDR3 loop reads CASSDKAFF. Written as DNA, the CDR3 is TGTGCCAGCAGCGACAAAGCTTTCTTT. The entire variable domain, with the rest obtained from reference TRBV7-9 and TRBJ1-1, is as follows: DTGVSQNPRHKITKRGQNVTFRCDPISEHNRLYWYRQTLGQGPEFLTYFQNEAQLEKSRLLSDRFSAERPKGSFSTLEIQRTEQGDSAMYLCASSDKAFFGQGTRLTVV.

The genes are TRBV5-4 and TRBJ1-1; possibly TRBD1 for D (5 bases). Trimming removed 2 bases at V and 7 bases at J, with 21 bases between. Germline CDR1 reads SGHNT; CDR2 reads YYREEE (reference sequence). The CDR3 contains 16 residues. CDR3: CASSFPAGRGKGEAFF. The CDR3, as DNA: TGTGCCAGCAGCTTCCCAGCCGGGAGGGGTAAAGGTGAAGCTTTCTTT.

The CDR3 DNA sequence: TGTGCCAGCAGTTTTCACAGGGACCTTCAGTTCTTC. This codes for CASSFHRDLQFF. The V call is TRBV12-3 or TRBV12-4, the J call TRBJ2-1; tentative D call: TRBD1 (6 bases). The CDR3 runs to 12 residues. Trimming shortened V by 3 bases and J by 13 bases, and 13 bases separated the two germline ends.

This clonotype occurred a few times. This sequence joins TRBV3-1 and TRBJ2-1; no clear D. Germline V CDR1 and CDR2: LGHDT, YNNKEL (reference sequence). The ends were cut back, 0 bases at V and 5 bases at J, with 14 bases in the middle. This CDR3 is 16 amino acids long. CDR3 coding DNA: TGTGCCAGCAGCCAAGATCGGAGCCAGCGAAACAATGAGCAGTTCTTC. Translated, it gives CASSQDRSQRNNEQFF.

This clonotype was seen only once. The chain carries TRBV7-2 and TRBJ2-4; 7 bases align to TRBD2. The V gene end was trimmed by 5 bases and the J gene end by 8 bases; junction bases not matched to a gene: 9. CDR1 and CDR2 (germline): SGHTA, FQGNSA. The CDR3 spans 14 residues. CDR3 nucleotide sequence: TGTGCCAGCAGCGGGGGGGGAGGGAGGTACATTCAGTACTTC. It encodes CASSGGGGRYIQYF.

This chain links TRBV13 with TRBJ2-7; 8 nucleotides align to TRBD1. CDR1 is PRHDT and CDR2 is FYEKMQ in the germline V gene (reference sequence). V dropped 6 bases and J dropped 1; count of bases not matched to a gene: 8. CDR3 length equals 15 residues. CDR3 loop: CASSSGQGFSYEQYF. The DNA for the CDR3 is TGTGCCAGCAGTTCCGGACAGGGTTTTTCCTACGAGCAGTACTTC. The full variable domain, in which reference TRBV13 and TRBJ2-7 provide the parts outside the CDR3, is AAGVIQSPRHLIKEKRETATLKCYPIPRHDTVYWYQQGPGQDPQFLISFYEKMQSDKGSIPDRFSAQQFSDYHSELNMSSLELGDSALYFCASSSGQGFSYEQYFGPGTRLTVT.

Points on this clonotype: One junction end does not reproduce the germline sequence, and a read error may be involved. V and J are TRBV9 and TRBJ2-1; D is unclear. The CDR3 extends over 13 amino acids. Per germline, CDR1 SGDLS and CDR2 YYNGEE. The CDR3 DNA reads as TGTGCCGGCAGCGTAGTGGGTACCAATGAGCAGTTCTTC. It codes for CAGSVVGTNEQFF.

In DNA, the CDR3 is TGTGCCAGCGGAGCCTTTAGCGGAAATCAGCCCCAGCATTTT. This translates into CASGAFSGNQPQHF. The chain joins TRBV6-2 or TRBV6-3 to TRBJ1-5; D gene unclear. This CDR3 is 14 amino acids long. Germline-derived CDR1 and CDR2 are MNHEY and SVGEGT. The V end was cut by 8 bases, the J end by 4 bases, with 15 bases between.

In its sample, this clonotype was seen once. This chain uses TRBV4-1 with TRBJ1-5; 8 bases agree with TRBD1. The CDR3 extends over 17 amino acids. Germline trimming cut 0 bases from V and 3 bases from J; bases unmatched to any gene: 7. The germline CDR1 and CDR2 sequences are MGHRA and YSYEKL. CDR3 DNA sequence: TGCGCCAGCAGCCAAGATGGGGGACAGGTCCTCAATCAGCCCCAGCATTTT. Its protein product is CASSQDGGQVLNQPQHF.

This clonotype turned up a few times. The chain recombines TRBV6-2 or TRBV6-3 with TRBJ1-5; D possibly corresponds to TRBD1 (5 bases). Looked up from germline, CDR1 is MNHEY and CDR2 is SVGEGT. The CDR3 loop spans 14 amino acids. Trimming took off 5 bases at V and 3 bases at J, with 11 bases between the two ends. This chain's CDR3 is CASSRPGSNQPQHF. The DNA for the CDR3 is TGTGCCAGCAGTCGTCCAGGGTCCAATCAGCCCCAGCATTTT.

This clonotype has more than one count but fewer than ten. The J gene is TRBJ2-2, the V gene TRBV9; D is possibly TRBD1 or TRBD2 (6 bases each). CDR3 size: 16 residues. V dropped 2 bases and J dropped 4 bases, with 15 bases sitting between them. Germline V gene sequence: CDR1 SGDLS, CDR2 YYNGEE. The CDR3 protein is CASSVGAGQGTGELFF. CDR3 DNA: TGTGCCAGCAGCGTTGGTGCGGGACAAGGCACCGGGGAGCTGTTTTTT.